The 23 T cell receptor beta chains below were found in one sample sequenced in a study of OX40 agonist ivuxolimab in advanced cancers. The assay was immunoSEQ multiplex PCR, and TCRdb's table has in-frame clones only and misses some. The sample shows approximately 27,000 clones, around three quarters of them seen only once. The sample here was CD4+ or CD8+ T cells sorted from blood, taken in a trial of the OX40 agonist ivuxolimab. These receptors all come from an adult with an advanced solid tumor such as melanoma, head and neck, liver or kidney cancer.

The sample holds a few counts of this clone. Its ends do not fully match the called genes, so a read error is possible. The CDR3, as DNA: TGTGCCAGCGGTGACAGGTTCAACTATGGCTACACCTTC. It specifies CASGDRFNYGYTF. This chain connects TRBV2 to TRBJ1-2; tentatively, D is TRBD1 (6 bases). The CDR3 is made up of 13 amino acids. CDR1 is SNHLY and CDR2 is FYNNEI in the germline V gene.

The rearrangement joins TRBV7-9 to TRBJ1-5, with 9 nucleotides matching TRBD1. V lost 1 base to trimming and J lost 6 bases; unmatched junction nucleotides: 10. The germline V gene encodes CDR1 SEHNR and CDR2 FQNEAQ (reference sequence). The CDR3 extends over 17 amino acids. As DNA, the CDR3 is TGTGCCAGCAGCTTAGACTTTCCGGGACAGGGCCCTCAGCCCCAGCATTTT. Translating it yields CASSLDFPGQGPQPQHF.

This clone was seen only a few times. V gene TRBV14 combines with J gene TRBJ1-6; no clear D. The CDR3 totals 15 residues. Trimming stripped 4 bases from V and 4 bases from J, with 11 bases between. Germline V gene data show CDR1 as SGHDN and CDR2 as FVKESK. CDR3 nucleotides: TGTGCCAGCAGCCTCCGGGCCCTTTATAATTCACCCCTCCACTTT. Protein sequence: CASSLRALYNSPLHF. The complete variable domain, with remaining parts taken from reference TRBV14 and TRBJ1-6, reads EAGVTQFPSHSVIEKGQTVTLRCDPISGHDNLYWYRRVMGKEIKFLLHFVKESKQDESGMPNNRFLAERTGGTYSTLKVQPAELEDSGVYFCASSLRALYNSPLHFGNGTRLTVT.

This sequence joins TRBV4-1 and TRBJ2-2; D possibly corresponds to TRBD1 (5 bases). CDR3 size: 14 residues. Germline loops: CDR1 MGHRA, CDR2 YSYEKL. Trimming took 1 base from V and 6 from J, leaving 9 bases between them. The CDR3 region has the DNA TGCGCCAGCAGCCAAGGCAGGGCCGCCGGGGAGCTGTTTTTT. It codes for CASSQGRAAGELFF.

This chain joins TRBV5-1 and TRBJ2-5; TRBD1 matches at 7 bases. This CDR3 contains 17 residues. Germline V gene data show CDR1 as SGHRS and CDR2 as YFSETQ. V shed 0 bases, J shed 1 base, and the junction held 9 bases outside the gene matches. CDR3 sequence reads: CASSLGIGGDLQETQYF. The CDR3 bases are TGCGCCAGCAGCTTGGGTATAGGGGGCGATCTCCAAGAGACCCAGTACTTC.

The V call is TRBV11-2, the J call TRBJ2-5; 15 positions agree with TRBD2. TRBJ2-7 matches the DNA end more closely, so the J call is doubtful. The CDR3 is made up of 19 amino acids. Germline loops: CDR1 SGHAT, CDR2 FQNNGV. CDR3 amino acids: CASSLQRTSGGAMVYEQYF. In nucleotides, the CDR3 is TGTGCCAGCAGCTTACAGAGGACTAGCGGGGGGGCCATGGTTTACGAGCAGTACTTC.

This chain joins TRBV27 and TRBJ2-7, with TRBD1 matching over 9 bases. The CDR3 runs 15 residues. From germline, CDR1 is MNHEY and CDR2 SMNVEV (reference sequence). With V trimmed by 1 base and J by 3 bases, 4 bases remained unmatched. The DNA of the CDR3 is TGTGCCAGCAGTTTATATGAGACAGGGGGCTACGAGCAGTACTTC. It codes for CASSLYETGGYEQYF.

This sequence joins TRBV18 and TRBJ2-5; D gene ambiguous. The CDR3 sequence is 15 residues long. Per the germline V gene, CDR1 is KGHSH and CDR2 is LQKENI. The ends were cut back, 1 base at V and 2 bases at J, with 11 bases in the middle. The CDR3 sequence is CASSPLPTIQETQYF. DNA of the CDR3: TGTGCCAGCTCACCACTCCCGACGATTCAAGAGACCCAGTACTTC.

The chain is built from TRBV15 and TRBJ2-5; D gene ambiguous. The germline V gene has CDR1 LNHNV and CDR2 YYDKDF (reference sequence). The CDR3 runs 13 residues. V lost 4 bases to trimming and J lost 5 bases, with 11 bases between them. The chain's CDR3 is CATSTRSGETQYF. The CDR3 DNA reads as TGTGCCACCAGCACTCGCTCCGGGGAGACCCAGTACTTC.

V usage is TRBV6-1 and J usage is TRBJ1-1; 7 bases line up with TRBD1. Germline V gene lookup returns CDR1 MNHNS and CDR2 SASEGT. V was pared by 4 bases and J by 4 bases, with 3 bases of the junction left unmatched. The length of the CDR3 is 13 residues. Here the CDR3 DNA reads TGTGCCAGCAGTGGTGACAGGGCCACTGAAGCTTTCTTT. It is translated as CASSGDRATEAFF.

V usage is TRBV11-2 and J usage is TRBJ1-6, with D unresolved. Per germline, CDR1 SGHAT and CDR2 FQNNGV. The CDR3 length is 16 residues. V dropped 3 bases and J dropped 8 bases, with 17 bases sitting between them. This chain's CDR3 is CASSFVGGEVDSPLHF. CDR3 in DNA: TGTGCCAGCAGCTTCGTCGGCGGCGAGGTAGATTCACCCCTCCACTTT.

The chain carries TRBV5-4 and TRBJ2-5; 9 nucleotides align to TRBD2. The germline V gene has CDR1 SGHNT and CDR2 YYREEE (reference sequence). The CDR3 is 15 amino acids. V shed 1 base, J shed 1 base, and the junction held 2 bases outside the gene matches. The CDR3, as DNA: TGTGCCAGCAGCTTGAGAGCGGGGGGCCAAGAGACCCAGTACTTC. Translating gives CASSLRAGGQETQYF.

This clone was recorded a few times. The chain employs TRBV7-9 and TRBJ2-7, with D perhaps matching TRBD1 (5 bases). The V and J ends lost 5 bases and 3 bases respectively, with 20 bases between them. Germline CDR1 SEHNR, CDR2 FQNEAQ (reference sequence). This CDR3 region has 16 residues. CDR3 region: CASSPVGQGKFYEQYF. The DNA for the CDR3 is TGTGCCAGCAGCCCCGTGGGGCAGGGAAAATTCTACGAGCAGTACTTC.

This clone has just a few counts. The chain uses TRBV19 and TRBJ1-2; D gene ambiguous. The V gene lost 6 bases and the J gene lost 1 base, with 12 bases spanning the gap. CDR1 and CDR2 from the germline V gene are LNHDA and SQIVND (reference sequence). The CDR3 has 14 residues. The CDR3 spells CASRVEDLNYGYTF. The CDR3 DNA sequence: TGTGCCAGTAGAGTGGAGGACCTTAACTATGGCTACACCTTC.

The chain employs TRBV5-1 and TRBJ2-7; tentative D call: TRBD1 (5 bases). Germline V gene lookup returns CDR1 SGHRS and CDR2 YFSETQ. The CDR3 runs to 13 residues. V shed 2 bases and J shed 2 bases, with 8 bases lying between them. DNA for the CDR3: TGCGCCAGCAGCTTTACAGGTACCTACGAGCAGTACTTC. Its protein product is CASSFTGTYEQYF. The full variable domain, its missing parts supplied by reference TRBV5-1 and TRBJ2-7, is KAGVTQTPRYLIKTRGQQVTLSCSPISGHRSVSWYQQTPGQGLQFLFEYFSETQRNKGNFPGRFSGRQFSNSRSEMNVSTLELGDSALYLCASSFTGTYEQYFGPGTRLTVT.

The chain links TRBV19 to TRBJ2-5; 8 bases are a match to TRBD1. The V segment lost 3 bases and the J segment 3 bases; nucleotides outside the gene matches: 9. The CDR3 has 16 residues. Germline CDR1 and CDR2: LNHDA and SQIVND (reference sequence). The CDR3 sequence is CASSILTGTGKETQYF. The CDR3 DNA reads as TGTGCCAGTAGTATTCTTACCGGGACAGGTAAAGAGACCCAGTACTTC.

The chain couples TRBV11-2 to TRBJ2-3; D unresolved. This CDR3 has 12 residues. Per germline, CDR1 SGHAT and CDR2 FQNNGV. Trimming cost V 2 bases and J 6 bases, with 6 bases left between them. The chain's CDR3 is CASSLISDTQYF. DNA of the CDR3: TGTGCCAGCAGCTTAATATCGGATACGCAGTATTTT.

V gene TRBV6-5 combines with J gene TRBJ1-1; D is undetermined. The germline CDR1 and CDR2 sequences are MNHEY and SVGAGI. V was clipped by 6 bases and J by 1 base, with 15 bases between them. The CDR3 extends over 15 amino acids. The CDR3 DNA reads TGTGCCAGCAGAGAATACGGACGGGAGAACACTGAAGCTTTCTTT. It specifies CASREYGRENTEAFF.

This clone was seen just once. The chain joins TRBV5-6 to TRBJ1-2; D gene ambiguous. CDR3 length: 13 residues. CDR1 is SGHDT and CDR2 is YYEEEE in the germline V gene. With 4 bases removed from V and 2 bases from J, the gap between germline ends came to 9 bases. CDR3 nucleotides: TGTGCCAGCAGCACGTTTGAGAACTATGGCTACACCTTC. Translation: CASSTFENYGYTF.

The J gene is TRBJ2-5, the V gene TRBV19; the match to TRBD1 covers 9 bases. The V gene's germline CDR1 is LNHDA and CDR2 SQIVND (reference sequence). V lost 0 bases and J lost 8; bases outside the gene matches: 13. The CDR3 sequence is 17 residues long. The CDR3 DNA is TGTGCCAGTAGTATAGACGGACAGGGGAACCCCAAGAGAACCCAGTACTTC. Translated: CASSIDGQGNPKRTQYF.

V and J are TRBV28 and TRBJ2-7, with TRBD1 identical over 9 bases. Germline V gene data show CDR1 as MDHEN and CDR2 as SYDVKM. The trim removed 6 bases at V and 4 bases at J, leaving 7 bases unmatched. This CDR3 is built from 14 residues. CDR3 residues: CASSPGTGPYEQYF. CDR3 in DNA: TGTGCCAGCAGCCCAGGGACAGGGCCATACGAGCAGTACTTC.

The J gene is TRBJ2-7, the V gene TRBV19, with D possibly being TRBD2 (5 bases). The germline V and J ends were trimmed by 3 bases and 1 base, with 10 bases remaining between them. This CDR3 has 14 residues. Germline assignment: CDR1 LNHDA and CDR2 SQIVND (reference sequence). CDR3 sequence: CASSMRAGSYEQYF. The CDR3 nucleotides are TGTGCCAGTAGTATGAGGGCAGGATCCTACGAGCAGTACTTC.

The V call is TRBV9, the J call TRBJ2-7; the match to TRBD1 covers 7 bases. The CDR3 is 13 amino acids. The ends lost 5 bases at V and 3 bases at J; junction bases unmatched: 5. Germline-derived CDR1 and CDR2 are SGDLS and YYNGEE. CDR3 sequence reads: CASSRTGFYEQYF. The DNA for the CDR3 is TGTGCCAGCAGTCGGACAGGCTTCTACGAGCAGTACTTC.